One sample yielded the 15 T cell receptor beta chains listed below, sequenced in a study of blood T cell repertoires in COVID-19. The data were produced by immunoSEQ multiplex PCR, yet TCRdb's version contains in-frame clones alone and is incomplete. Of 150,000 to 200,000 clones listed, approximately 82% are singletons. Sequencing was performed on PBMCs or T cells enriched from blood (not recorded which). The receptors were sampled from a woman in her forties or fifties who had recovered from COVID-19.

The chain has TRBV6-5 and TRBJ2-7; 8 bases line up with TRBD2. V dropped 10 bases and J dropped 5; count of bases not matched to a gene: 13. The length of the CDR3 is 14 residues. The germline V gene encodes CDR1 MNHEY and CDR2 SVGAGI. CDR3: CAIHARGGSNEQYF. CDR3 DNA: TGTGCCATACACGCCCGGGGGGGTAGCAACGAGCAGTACTTC.

This clone appeared a few times. This chain links TRBV7-9 with TRBJ1-1, with D unresolved. The CDR3 runs to 11 residues. Germline CDR1 is SEHNR and CDR2 is FQNEAQ (reference sequence). The V gene lost 5 bases and the J gene lost 5 bases, with 6 bases spanning the gap. The CDR3: CASSIGTEAFF. The CDR3 DNA is TGTGCCAGCAGCATCGGGACTGAAGCTTTCTTT.

The chain joins TRBV9 to TRBJ2-2; possible D gene TRBD2, 5 bases. CDR1 SGDLS and CDR2 YYNGEE come from the germline V gene. The CDR3 runs 16 residues. V dropped 0 bases and J dropped 4 bases, with 13 bases sitting between them. The CDR3 is CASSVGGFSGTGELFF. CDR3 in DNA: TGTGCCAGCAGCGTAGGTGGGTTCAGCGGCACCGGGGAGCTGTTTTTT.

The V call is TRBV6-2 or TRBV6-3, the J call TRBJ2-1; TRBD2 is a possible D gene (7 bases). The CDR3 has 16 amino acids. V lost 6 bases to trimming and J lost 7 bases, with 22 bases between them. CDR1 MNHEY and CDR2 SVGEGT come from the germline V gene. The CDR3 nucleotides read TGTGCCAGCAGCCCTAGGGGAGGGGGTTTCTTGAATGAGCAGTTCTTC. Protein: CASSPRGGGFLNEQFF.

The J gene is TRBJ2-3, the V gene TRBV28, with TRBD2 matching 10 bases. The CDR3 extends over 19 amino acids. The germline V gene has CDR1 MDHEN and CDR2 SYDVKM. The ends lost 4 bases at V and 4 bases at J; junction bases unmatched: 17. CDR3 sequence (DNA): TGTGCCAGCAGTTGCGATAAGAGCGGGAGGGATGTTCAGGCAGATACGCAGTATTTT. Its protein product is CASSCDKSGRDVQADTQYF.

The V and J genes are TRBV6-5 and TRBJ1-6; 9 bases agree with TRBD1. Germline lookup yields CDR1 MNHEY and CDR2 SVGAGI. Unmatched junction bases numbered 2, after V lost 6 bases and J lost 8 bases. CDR3 length equals 13 residues. CDR3 sequence (DNA): TGTGCCAGCAGACGGACAGGGGATTCACCCCTCCACTTT. This sequence encodes CASRRTGDSPLHF.

The V gene is TRBV27, the J gene TRBJ1-1; D possibly corresponds to TRBD1 (6 bases). CDR3 size: 17 residues. Germline V gene lookup returns CDR1 MNHEY and CDR2 SMNVEV (reference sequence). V was shortened by 4 bases and J by 1 base, with 19 bases between the two germline ends. CDR3 region: CASSYTPTGSWNTEAFF. In nucleotides, the CDR3 is TGTGCCAGCAGTTATACCCCAACAGGGTCCTGGAACACTGAAGCTTTCTTT.

The chain links TRBV28 to TRBJ2-7; 8 positions match TRBD1. Trimming cost V 5 bases and J 3 bases; bases outside gene matches: 3. CDR1 MDHEN and CDR2 SYDVKM come from the germline V gene. This CDR3 is built from 13 residues. The CDR3 protein is CASSRGQGYEQYF. The CDR3 DNA follows: TGTGCCAGCAGTCGAGGACAGGGCTACGAGCAGTACTTC.

V is TRBV19 and J is TRBJ2-1; 8 bases map to TRBD2. Germline trimming cut 7 bases from V and 0 bases from J; bases unmatched to any gene: 5. The germline V gene encodes CDR1 LNHDA and CDR2 SQIVND (reference sequence). The CDR3 spans 15 residues. DNA of the CDR3: TGTGCCAGTACTTTAAGCGGGGGCTCCTACAATGAGCAGTTCTTC. Encoded protein: CASTLSGGSYNEQFF.

The chain has TRBV30 and TRBJ1-5; 7 bases are shared with TRBD1. CDR1 is GTSNPN, CDR2 SVGIG, per germline (reference sequence). V was pared by 5 bases and J by 2 bases, with 3 bases of the junction left unmatched. CDR3 length: 13 residues. The CDR3 sequence is CAWSGTGNQPQHF. The CDR3 DNA sequence: TGTGCCTGGTCCGGGACAGGCAATCAGCCCCAGCATTTT.

The rearrangement joins TRBV4-1 to TRBJ2-3; D remains ambiguous. CDR1 is MGHRA and CDR2 is YSYEKL in the germline V gene. V was cut by 4 bases and J by 4 bases, with 6 bases left in between. The CDR3 has 12 amino acids. The CDR3 region is CASSPTADTQYF. The DNA of the CDR3 is TGCGCCAGCAGCCCAACAGCAGATACGCAGTATTTT.

The chain joins TRBV11-2 to TRBJ2-2; maybe TRBD2 (6 bases). Germline lookup yields CDR1 SGHAT and CDR2 FQNNGV. The V and J ends lost 6 bases and 8 bases respectively, with 16 bases between them. The CDR3 is made up of 14 amino acids. This CDR3 reads CASSPAGGGGELFF. CDR3 nucleotides: TGTGCCAGCAGTCCCGCCGGGGGAGGAGGGGAGCTGTTTTTT.

V usage is TRBV4-2 and J usage is TRBJ1-6, with a possible D match to TRBD1 (5 bases). Germline values: CDR1 LGHNA, CDR2 YNFKEQ. The V gene lost 1 base and the J gene lost 9 bases, with 13 bases spanning the gap. The CDR3 length is 15 residues. The DNA of the CDR3 is TGTGCCAGCAGCCAAGGGGAGGGGAGACGTTCACCCCTCCACTTT. Its translation: CASSQGEGRRSPLHF.

The chain joins TRBV6-5 to TRBJ2-5; 13 bases are shared with TRBD2. V was pared by 5 bases and J by 7 bases, with 7 bases of the junction left unmatched. The CDR3 has 15 residues. Germline values: CDR1 MNHEY, CDR2 SVGAGI. The CDR3 region has the DNA TGTGCCAGCAGTACCGCCGGGACTAGCGGGATGACCCAGTACTTC. Its protein is CASSTAGTSGMTQYF.

This chain joins TRBV6-2 or TRBV6-3 and TRBJ2-7; 9 bases align to TRBD2. V shed 0 bases, J shed 2 bases, and the junction held 5 bases outside the gene matches. Germline CDR1 and CDR2: MNHEY and SVGEGT. The CDR3 extends over 16 amino acids. The CDR3 DNA is TGTGCCAGCAGTTACTCCTGGCGGGAGGGGACCTACGAGCAGTACTTC. Protein: CASSYSWREGTYEQYF.